This T cell receptor beta chain was sequenced in a study of CD8+ T cells in alopecia areata. Across the study: Administration of oral tofacitinib to treated patients was at 5 to 10 mg twice daily.

Treatment given: oral pan-JAK inhibitor, 5-10 mg twice daily. Investigators isolated RNA and reverse transcribed it into cDNA to act as the sequencing template. The protocol was immunoSEQ multiplex PCR, while the TCRdb copy is restricted to in-frame clones and leaves out a portion. The sample lists approximately 42,000 clones, just over 65% seen once, with roughly 22% in the top ten. This clone was observed a handful of times. Trimming took off 5 bases at V and 2 bases at J, with 13 bases between the two ends. The CDR3 consists of 14 residues. Germline V gene data show CDR1 as SSHAT and CDR2 as FNYEAQ (reference sequence).

The sample in question was CD8+ T cells sorted from blood, obtained at week 4, from a patient treated with tofacitinib. This clonotype was sampled from a human donor with alopecia areata. The chain carries TRBV7-7 and TRBJ2-7; perhaps TRBD1 as D (6 bases). CDR3 nucleotides: TGTGCCAGCAGCCCTGCGACAGGCCCCTACGAGCAGTACTTC. It specifies CASSPATGPYEQYF.